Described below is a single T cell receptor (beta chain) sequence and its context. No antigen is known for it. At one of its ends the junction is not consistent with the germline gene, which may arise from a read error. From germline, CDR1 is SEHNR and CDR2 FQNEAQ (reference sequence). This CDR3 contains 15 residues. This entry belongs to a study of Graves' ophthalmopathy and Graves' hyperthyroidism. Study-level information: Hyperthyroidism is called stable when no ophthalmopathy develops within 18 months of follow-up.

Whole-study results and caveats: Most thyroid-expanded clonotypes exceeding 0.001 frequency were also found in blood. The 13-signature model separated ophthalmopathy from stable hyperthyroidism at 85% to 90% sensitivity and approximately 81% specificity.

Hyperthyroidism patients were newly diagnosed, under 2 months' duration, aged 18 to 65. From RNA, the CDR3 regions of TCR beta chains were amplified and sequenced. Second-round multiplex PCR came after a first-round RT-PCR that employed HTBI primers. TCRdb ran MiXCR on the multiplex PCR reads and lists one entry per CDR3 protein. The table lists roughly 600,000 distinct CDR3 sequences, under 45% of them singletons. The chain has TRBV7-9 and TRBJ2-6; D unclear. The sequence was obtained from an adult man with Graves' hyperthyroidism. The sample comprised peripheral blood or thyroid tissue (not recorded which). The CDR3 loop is CASSLEVSGANVLTF. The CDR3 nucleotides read TGTGCCAGCAGTTTAGAGGTATCTGGGGCCAACGTCCTGACTTTC. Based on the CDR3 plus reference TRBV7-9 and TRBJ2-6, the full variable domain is DTGVSQNPRHKITKRGQNVTFRCDPISEHNRLYWYRQTLGQGPEFLTYFQNEAQLEKSRLLSDRFSAERPKGSFSTLEIQRTEQGDSAMYLCASSLEVSGANVLTFGAGSRLTVL.